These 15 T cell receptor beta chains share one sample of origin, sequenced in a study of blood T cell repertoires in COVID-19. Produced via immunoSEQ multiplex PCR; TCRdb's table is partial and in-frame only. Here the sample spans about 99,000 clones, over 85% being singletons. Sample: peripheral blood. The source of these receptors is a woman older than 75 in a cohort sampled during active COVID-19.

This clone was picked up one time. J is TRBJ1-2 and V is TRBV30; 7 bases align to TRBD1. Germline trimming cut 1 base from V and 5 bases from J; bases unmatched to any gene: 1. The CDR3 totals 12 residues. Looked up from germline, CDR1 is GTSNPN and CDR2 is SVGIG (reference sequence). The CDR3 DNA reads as TGTGCCTGGAGTGAACAGGGGTATGGCTACACCTTC. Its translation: CAWSEQGYGYTF.

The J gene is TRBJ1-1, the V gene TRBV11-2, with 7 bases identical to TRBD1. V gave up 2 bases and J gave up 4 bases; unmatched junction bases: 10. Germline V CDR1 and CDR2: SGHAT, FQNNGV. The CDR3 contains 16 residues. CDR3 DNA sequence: TGTGCCAGCAGCTTATCCTTCCTGAGGGGGCTCACTGAAGCTTTCTTT. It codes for CASSLSFLRGLTEAFF.

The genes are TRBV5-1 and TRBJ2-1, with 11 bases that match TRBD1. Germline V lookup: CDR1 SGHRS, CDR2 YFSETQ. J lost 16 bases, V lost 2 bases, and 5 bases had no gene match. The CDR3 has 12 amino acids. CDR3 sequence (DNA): TGCGCCAGCAGCTTATCCGGGACAGGGGGATTCTTC. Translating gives CASSLSGTGGFF.

The CDR3, as DNA: TGTGCCAGCAGCTTGGGGACTAGCGGGAGGGTAGCCAAAAACATTCAGTACTTC. Encoded protein: CASSLGTSGRVAKNIQYF. V and J are TRBV5-4 and TRBJ2-4, with TRBD2 identical over 15 bases. This CDR3 has 18 amino acids. CDR1 is SGHNT and CDR2 is YYREEE in the germline V gene (reference sequence). V lost 0 bases and J lost 0; bases outside the gene matches: 1.

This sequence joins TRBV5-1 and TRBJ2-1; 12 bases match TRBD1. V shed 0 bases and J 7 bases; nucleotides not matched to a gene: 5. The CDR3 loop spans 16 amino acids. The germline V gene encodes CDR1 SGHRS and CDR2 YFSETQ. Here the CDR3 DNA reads TGCGCCAGCAGCTTGGGGGGACAGGGGGCGCAAAATGAGCAGTTCTTC. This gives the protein CASSLGGQGAQNEQFF.

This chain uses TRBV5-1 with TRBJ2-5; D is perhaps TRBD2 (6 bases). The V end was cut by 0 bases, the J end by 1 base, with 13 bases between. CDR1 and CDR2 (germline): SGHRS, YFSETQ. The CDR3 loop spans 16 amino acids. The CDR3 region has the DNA TGCGCCAGCAGCTTGGCCGGGACTCCATCCCAAGAGACCCAGTACTTC. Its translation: CASSLAGTPSQETQYF.

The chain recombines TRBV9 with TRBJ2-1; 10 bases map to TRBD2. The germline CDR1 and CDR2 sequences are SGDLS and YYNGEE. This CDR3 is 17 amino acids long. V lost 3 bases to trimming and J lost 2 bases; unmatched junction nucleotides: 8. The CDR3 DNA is TGTGCCAGCAGCGCCCCCCTAGCGGGGGATACCTACAATGAGCAGTTCTTC. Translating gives CASSAPLAGDTYNEQFF.

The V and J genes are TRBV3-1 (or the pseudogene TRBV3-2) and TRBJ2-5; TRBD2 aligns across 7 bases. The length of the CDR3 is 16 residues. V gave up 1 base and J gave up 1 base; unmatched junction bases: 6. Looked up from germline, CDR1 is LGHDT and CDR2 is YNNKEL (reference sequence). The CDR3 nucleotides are TGTGCCAGCAGCCAAGTTCTAGCGGACCTCCAAGAGACCCAGTACTTC. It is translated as CASSQVLADLQETQYF.

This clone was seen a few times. The CDR3, as DNA: TGCGCCAGCAGCTTGGAAAGTAGCGGGAGGAATGTTGAGCAGTTCTTC. It encodes CASSLESSGRNVEQFF. The rearrangement uses TRBV5-1 and TRBJ2-1, with TRBD2 identical over 10 bases. The CDR3 length is 16 residues. The junction had 9 bases not matched to a gene; V was cut back by 0 bases and J by 9 bases. The germline V gene encodes CDR1 SGHRS and CDR2 YFSETQ.

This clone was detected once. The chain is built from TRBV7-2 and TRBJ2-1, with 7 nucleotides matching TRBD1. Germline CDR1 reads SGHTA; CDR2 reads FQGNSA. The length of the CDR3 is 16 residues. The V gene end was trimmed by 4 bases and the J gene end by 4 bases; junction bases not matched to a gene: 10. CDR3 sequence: CASSSRAGDRYNEQFF. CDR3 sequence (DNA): TGTGCCAGCAGCTCCCGGGCCGGGGACAGATACAATGAGCAGTTCTTC.

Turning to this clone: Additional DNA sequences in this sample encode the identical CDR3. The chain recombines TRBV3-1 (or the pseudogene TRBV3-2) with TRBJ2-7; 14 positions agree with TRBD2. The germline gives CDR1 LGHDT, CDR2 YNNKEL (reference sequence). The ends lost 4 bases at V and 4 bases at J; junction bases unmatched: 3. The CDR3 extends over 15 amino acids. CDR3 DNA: TGTGCCAGCAGCCCGGGACTAGCGGGAGCATACGAGCAGTACTTC. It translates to CASSPGLAGAYEQYF.

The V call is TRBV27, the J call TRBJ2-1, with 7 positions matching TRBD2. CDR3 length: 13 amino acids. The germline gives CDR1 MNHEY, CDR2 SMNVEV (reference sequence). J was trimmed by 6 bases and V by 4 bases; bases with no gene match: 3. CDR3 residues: CASSSQRGNEQFF. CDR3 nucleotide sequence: TGTGCCAGCAGTTCTCAGCGGGGCAATGAGCAGTTCTTC.

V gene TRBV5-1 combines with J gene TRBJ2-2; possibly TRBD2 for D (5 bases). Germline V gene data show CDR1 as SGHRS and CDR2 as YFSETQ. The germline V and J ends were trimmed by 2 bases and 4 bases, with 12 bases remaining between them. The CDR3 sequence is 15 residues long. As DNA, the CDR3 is TGCGCCAGCAGCTTAAGTACGGCGGGCACCGGGGAGCTGTTTTTT. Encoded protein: CASSLSTAGTGELFF.

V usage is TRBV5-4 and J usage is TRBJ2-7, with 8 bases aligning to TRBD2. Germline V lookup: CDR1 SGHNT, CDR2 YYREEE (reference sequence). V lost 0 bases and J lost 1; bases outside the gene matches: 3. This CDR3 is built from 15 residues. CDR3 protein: CASSLAGGGSYEQYF. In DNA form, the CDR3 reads TGTGCCAGCAGCTTGGCCGGGGGGGGTTCCTACGAGCAGTACTTC.

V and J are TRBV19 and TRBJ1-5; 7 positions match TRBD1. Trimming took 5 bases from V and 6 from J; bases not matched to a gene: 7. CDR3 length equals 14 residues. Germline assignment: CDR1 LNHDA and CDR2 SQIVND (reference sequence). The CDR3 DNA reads TGTGCCAGTAGTCCCCAGACAGGGACTCAGCCCCAGCATTTT. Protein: CASSPQTGTQPQHF.